Below, one T cell receptor beta chain is given with its context. Its specific antigen is unknown. Base quality data are lacking; no much larger clone is found one base away. This sample stems from a study of T cells in Graves' hyperthyroidism and ophthalmopathy (dated 2019 in TCRdb). With respect to the entire study: Peripheral blood was sampled at the time of initial diagnosis, prior to any treatment. TCR V-J signatures able to tell the groups apart were searched for in a discovery cohort of some 97 patients, of whom around 42 had Graves' ophthalmopathy and about 55 had stable Graves' hyperthyroidism. Prospective prediction of ophthalmopathy was tested in an independent validation cohort of fewer than 20 hyperthyroidism patients and roughly 16 patients who later progressed to ophthalmopathy. For training and testing, the 100 or so patients in the discovery cohort were randomly divided in a 7:3 ratio. In addition, the study compared T-cell repertoires in thyroid tissue and in blood from roughly 6 Graves' hyperthyroidism patients. Once sampling was done, hyperthyroidism patients were given methimazole at a starting dose of 30 mg daily, whereas ophthalmopathy patients were given high-dose intravenous methylprednisolone. TCR Vbeta CDR3 sequencing of around 130 peripheral blood samples (43 ophthalmopathy, around 80 hyperthyroidism and approximately 17 progressor patients) is reported in the paper.

Graves' hyperthyroidism was defined as stable when no progression to ophthalmopathy occurred over 18 months of follow-up. The hyperthyroidism patients were between 18 and 65 years old and newly diagnosed, with a disease duration of less than 2 months. Any patient with an uncontrolled infection, another autoimmune disease, pregnancy or lactation was excluded. Diagnoses relied on clinical symptoms, serum thyroxine and TRAb, thyroid ultrasound and orbital computed tomography. PBMCs were isolated from about 10 ml of fresh peripheral blood by Ficoll-Paque density gradient centrifugation. Total RNA was extracted using Trizol reagent, and RNA quality was assessed on an Agilent 2100 Bioanalyzer. Beyond this particular receptor, the publication reports: Blood samples also contained most of the expanded thyroid clonotypes (frequency above 0.001), which suggests that blood repertoires may reflect thyroid immune responses. A 13 V-J signature model separated ophthalmopathy from stable hyperthyroidism, with 87.88% sensitivity and about 81% specificity in cross-validation and 80%/75% in testing. During validation, the model predicted progression to ophthalmopathy a median of around 6 months ahead of onset, with roughly 65% sensitivity and 72.22% specificity. Sample size was not statistically predetermined, and investigators were not blinded to group allocation.

The CDR3 runs 16 amino acids, cysteine and phenylalanine included. Solely the CDR3 DNA is kept, with 48 bases framed from the first base. Trimming costs V 1 base and J 1 base, and their ends lie 13 bases apart. The germline V gene provides CDR1 MNHEY and CDR2 SVGAGI. TCR beta CDR3 regions were amplified from RNA transcripts. The first round of RT-PCR for the TCR CDR3 was performed with the HTBI primer set and the Qiagen OneStep RT-PCR kit. The libraries were constructed in a second round of multiplex PCR and then size-selected and purified. The libraries were sequenced on an Illumina HiSeq2000 using paired-end 100 bp reads. As for the authors' bioinformatics: SOAPnuke was used to process the raw data, throwing out any read that contained adapters or uncalled bases, had a mean Phred below 15, or lacked an exact constant-primer or identifier match. High-quality paired reads were merged using COPE v1.2.5, and each unique nucleotide sequence was defined as a clonotype. Clonotypes were aligned to IMGT TRBV, TRBD and TRBJ reference segments using MiTCR v1.1. The analysis was restricted to V-J combinations with a frequency above 0.0001, which together covered approximately 99% of the repertoires. A TCS score was defined as the ratio of F50 (clonal expansion) to E x V (chaos), with BLOSUM62-based TCRdist applied between CDR3 peptides within each V-J. Welch's t-statistics and random forest reduced around 510 V-J features to around 14, which were used in a naive Bayes classifier (R e1071). The public reads were quality trimmed at Q25 with fastp and then assembled into clones with MiXCR by TCRdb, keeping productive beta chains. Rows matching on CDR3 protein sequence are summarized as one entry with the most common DNA and genes. TCRdb's processing, not the authors' own work, is the source of the V and J calls. This sample has approximately 480,000 distinct CDR3 sequences in its table, and roughly 20% of those were observed once. The ten largest make up about 25% of the sample.

The sequenced sample was blood. The receptor was isolated from a man aged 18 to 29 with Graves' hyperthyroidism. The sequence joins TRBV6-5 to TRBJ1-1; TRBD1 could be the D gene, as 6 bases match. The CDR3 region: CASSYFPGERNTEAFF. The nucleotides are TGTGCCAGCAGTTACTTTCCAGGGGAGAGGAACACTGAAGCTTTCTTT.